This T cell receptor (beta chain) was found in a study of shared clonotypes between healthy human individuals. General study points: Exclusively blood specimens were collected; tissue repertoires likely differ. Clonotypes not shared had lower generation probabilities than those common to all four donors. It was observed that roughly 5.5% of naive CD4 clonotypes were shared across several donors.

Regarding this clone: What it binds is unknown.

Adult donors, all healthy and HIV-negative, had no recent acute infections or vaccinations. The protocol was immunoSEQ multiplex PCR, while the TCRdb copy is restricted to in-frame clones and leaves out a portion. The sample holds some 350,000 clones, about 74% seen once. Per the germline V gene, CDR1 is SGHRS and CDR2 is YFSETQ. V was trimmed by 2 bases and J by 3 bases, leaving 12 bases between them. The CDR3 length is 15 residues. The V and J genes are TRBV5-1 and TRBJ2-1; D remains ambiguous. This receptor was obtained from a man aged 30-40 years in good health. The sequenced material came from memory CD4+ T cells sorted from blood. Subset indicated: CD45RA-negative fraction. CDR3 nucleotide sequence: TGCGCCAGCAGCTTACGAGACTCCCTCTACAATGAGCAGTTCTTC. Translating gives CASSLRDSLYNEQFF.